Presented here are 17 T cell receptor beta chains from one specimen sequenced in a study of T cell changes during pregnancy in multiple sclerosis. Assay used: immunoSEQ multiplex PCR; TCRdb lists only in-frame clones, some missing. The profile shows about 28,000 clones, roughly 88% of them singletons. The source was CD4+ T cells from peripheral blood mononuclear cells, collected in the first trimester of pregnancy. The source is a female donor in good health, enrolled as a control in a pregnancy study.

The rearrangement links TRBV11-3 to TRBJ1-1, with no clear D. V lost 5 bases and J 0 bases, leaving 10 bases between the germline ends. Germline assignment: CDR1 SGHNT and CDR2 YENEEA. This CDR3 comprises 14 residues. The CDR3 region is CASSPRAMNTEAFF. In DNA, the CDR3 is TGTGCCAGCAGCCCCCGCGCCATGAACACTGAAGCTTTCTTT.

This sequence joins TRBV9 and TRBJ1-2, with TRBD1 matching over 9 bases. V gave up 4 bases and J gave up 4 bases; unmatched junction bases: 11. Per germline, CDR1 SGDLS and CDR2 YYNGEE. CDR3 size: 16 residues. The CDR3 sequence is CASSKVGQGLVYGYTF. The DNA of the CDR3 is TGTGCCAGCAGCAAAGTGGGACAGGGTTTAGTCTATGGCTACACCTTC.

The genes are TRBV30 and TRBJ1-1, with a weak D call TRBD1 (6 bases). Trimming cost V 4 bases and J 0 bases, with 12 bases left between them. The CDR3 runs to 14 residues. Germline CDR1 GTSNPN, CDR2 SVGIG (reference sequence). Here the CDR3 reads CAWTADRLNTEAFF. Here the CDR3 DNA reads TGTGCCTGGACCGCGGACAGACTGAACACTGAAGCTTTCTTT.

V usage is TRBV6-5 and J usage is TRBJ2-1; 7 positions agree with TRBD1. J lost 7 bases, V lost 6 bases, and 3 bases had no gene match. The V gene's germline CDR1 is MNHEY and CDR2 SVGAGI. CDR3 length: 12 residues. The CDR3 DNA sequence: TGTGCCAGCAGCAGGACAGGAAATGAGCAGTTCTTC. The encoded protein is CASSRTGNEQFF.

The chain carries TRBV11-3 and TRBJ2-7; D is unresolved. The CDR3 totals 14 residues. Trimming pared 1 base from V and 3 bases from J, leaving 10 bases between. Germline values: CDR1 SGHNT, CDR2 YENEEA. Here the CDR3 DNA reads TGTGCCAGCAGCTTAGCTCGAGTCGGCTACGAGCAGTACTTC. Protein sequence: CASSLARVGYEQYF.

The J gene is TRBJ2-2, the V gene TRBV6-6, with D perhaps matching TRBD2 (5 bases). This CDR3 is 16 amino acids long. Germline V gene sequence: CDR1 MNHNY, CDR2 SVGAGI (reference sequence). V was shortened by 7 bases and J by 4 bases, with 19 bases between the two germline ends. CDR3 region: CASTTVGLGGTGELFF. CDR3 bases: TGTGCCAGCACCACCGTCGGACTGGGCGGCACCGGGGAGCTGTTTTTT.

This clone came up once. This chain connects TRBV27 to TRBJ1-6; 7 nucleotides match TRBD1. The CDR3 spans 16 residues. The V segment lost 9 bases and the J segment 0 bases; nucleotides outside the gene matches: 8. Germline lookup yields CDR1 MNHEY and CDR2 SMNVEV (reference sequence). CDR3: CASYTTGSSYNSPLHF. CDR3 DNA: TGTGCCAGTTATACGACAGGGAGCTCCTATAATTCACCCCTCCACTTT.

The chain recombines TRBV5-4 with TRBJ2-7; maybe TRBD1 (6 bases). There are 15 residues in the CDR3. Germline lookup yields CDR1 SGHNT and CDR2 YYREEE (reference sequence). V was trimmed by 4 bases and J by 1 base, leaving 15 bases between them. The CDR3 here is CASSIKPGHSYEQYF. The CDR3 region has the DNA TGTGCCAGCAGCATCAAGCCGGGACATTCCTACGAGCAGTACTTC.

This chain uses TRBV18 with TRBJ1-2; 7 bases are shared with TRBD1. In germline, CDR1 is KGHSH, CDR2 LQKENI. CDR3 size: 16 residues. Germline trimming cut 4 bases from V and 2 bases from J; bases unmatched to any gene: 10. The CDR3 protein is CASSHNTGTANYGYTF. Written as DNA, the CDR3 is TGTGCCAGCTCACATAATACCGGGACAGCCAACTATGGCTACACCTTC.

A single count supports this clone. The J gene is TRBJ1-2, the V gene TRBV9; 8 positions agree with TRBD1. Germline V gives CDR1 SGDLS, CDR2 YYNGEE. Germline trimming cut 3 bases from V and 6 bases from J; bases unmatched to any gene: 7. The CDR3 loop spans 14 amino acids. CDR3: CASSALTGGNGYTF. In DNA, the CDR3 is TGTGCCAGCAGCGCCCTCACAGGGGGGAATGGCTACACCTTC.

The chain joins TRBV5-1 to TRBJ1-2; D ambiguous. Germline values: CDR1 SGHRS, CDR2 YFSETQ. This CDR3 is built from 15 residues. V lost 5 bases, J lost 8 bases, and 22 bases lay in between. The CDR3 region is CASSLLSEATQGYTF. The CDR3 DNA follows: TGCGCCAGCAGTCTTTTATCGGAGGCTACTCAGGGCTACACCTTC.

The chain recombines TRBV9 with TRBJ2-2, with 13 bases matching TRBD2. This CDR3 is built from 16 residues. CDR1 and CDR2 from the germline V gene are SGDLS and YYNGEE. The V and J ends lost 3 bases and 6 bases, in that order; junction bases with no gene match: 5. Written as DNA, the CDR3 is TGTGCCAGCAGCGCCGGACTAGCGGGGGCCGCCGGGGAGCTGTTTTTT. This encodes CASSAGLAGAAGELFF.

This clone was observed a single time. The rearrangement uses TRBV14 and TRBJ1-1, with 7 bases that match TRBD1. CDR3 length: 14 residues. The V gene's germline CDR1 is SGHDN and CDR2 FVKESK. Trimming removed 6 bases from V and 1 base from J; junction bases left unmatched: 5. The CDR3 sequence: CASSLRTGNTEAFF. The CDR3 region has the DNA TGTGCCAGCAGTCTCAGGACAGGGAACACTGAAGCTTTCTTT. Full variable domain (rest looked up from reference TRBV14 and TRBJ1-1): EAGVTQFPSHSVIEKGQTVTLRCDPISGHDNLYWYRRVMGKEIKFLLHFVKESKQDESGMPNNRFLAERTGGTYSTLKVQPAELEDSGVYFCASSLRTGNTEAFFGQGTRLTVV.

Only one count was recorded for this clone. The chain links TRBV28 to TRBJ1-1; 7 nucleotides align to TRBD1. J was trimmed by 5 bases and V by 10 bases; bases with no gene match: 10. Germline values: CDR1 MDHEN, CDR2 SYDVKM. The CDR3 has 13 amino acids. This CDR3 reads CAIRKQGRTEAFF. CDR3 nucleotide sequence: TGTGCCATCAGGAAACAGGGGCGGACTGAAGCTTTCTTT.

This chain connects TRBV4-2 to TRBJ2-1, with 10 bases identical to TRBD2. The germline CDR1 and CDR2 sequences are LGHNA and YNFKEQ. The CDR3 loop spans 20 amino acids. Germline trimming cut 0 bases from V and 3 bases from J; bases unmatched to any gene: 14. CDR3 amino acids: CASSQDWLAGAQVLYNEQFF. Here the CDR3 DNA reads TGTGCCAGCAGCCAAGATTGGCTAGCGGGGGCCCAGGTCCTCTACAATGAGCAGTTCTTC.

The chain joins TRBV19 to TRBJ1-2; possibly TRBD1 for D (5 bases). This CDR3 contains 14 residues. Trimming shortened V by 7 bases and J by 4 bases, and 16 bases separated the two germline ends. The germline gives CDR1 LNHDA, CDR2 SQIVND (reference sequence). CDR3 protein: CASTQSMGGYGYTF. CDR3 nucleotide sequence: TGTGCCAGTACTCAATCCATGGGGGGCTATGGCTACACCTTC.

There are a few counts of this clone. This chain joins TRBV2 and TRBJ1-2, with TRBD1 matching over 8 bases. V lost 5 bases and J lost 2; bases outside the gene matches: 1. The length of the CDR3 is 13 residues. CDR1 is SNHLY, CDR2 FYNNEI, per germline. The DNA of the CDR3 is TGTGCCAGCAGTCCAGGGGGCAACTATGGCTACACCTTC. As protein: CASSPGGNYGYTF.